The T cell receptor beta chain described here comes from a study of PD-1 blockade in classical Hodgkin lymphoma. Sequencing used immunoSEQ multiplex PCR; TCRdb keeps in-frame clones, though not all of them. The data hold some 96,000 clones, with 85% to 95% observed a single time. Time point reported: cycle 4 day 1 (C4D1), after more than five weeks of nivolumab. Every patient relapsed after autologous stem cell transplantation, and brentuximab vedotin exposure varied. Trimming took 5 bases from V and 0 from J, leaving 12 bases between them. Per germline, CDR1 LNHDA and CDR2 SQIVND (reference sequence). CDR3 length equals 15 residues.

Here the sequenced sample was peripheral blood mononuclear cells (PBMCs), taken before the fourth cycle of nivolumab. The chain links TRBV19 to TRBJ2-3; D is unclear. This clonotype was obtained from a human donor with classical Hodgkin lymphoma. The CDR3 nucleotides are TGTGCCAGTAGTCTTAGGGCAGCTAGCACAGATACGCAGTATTTT. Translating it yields CASSLRAASTDTQYF.